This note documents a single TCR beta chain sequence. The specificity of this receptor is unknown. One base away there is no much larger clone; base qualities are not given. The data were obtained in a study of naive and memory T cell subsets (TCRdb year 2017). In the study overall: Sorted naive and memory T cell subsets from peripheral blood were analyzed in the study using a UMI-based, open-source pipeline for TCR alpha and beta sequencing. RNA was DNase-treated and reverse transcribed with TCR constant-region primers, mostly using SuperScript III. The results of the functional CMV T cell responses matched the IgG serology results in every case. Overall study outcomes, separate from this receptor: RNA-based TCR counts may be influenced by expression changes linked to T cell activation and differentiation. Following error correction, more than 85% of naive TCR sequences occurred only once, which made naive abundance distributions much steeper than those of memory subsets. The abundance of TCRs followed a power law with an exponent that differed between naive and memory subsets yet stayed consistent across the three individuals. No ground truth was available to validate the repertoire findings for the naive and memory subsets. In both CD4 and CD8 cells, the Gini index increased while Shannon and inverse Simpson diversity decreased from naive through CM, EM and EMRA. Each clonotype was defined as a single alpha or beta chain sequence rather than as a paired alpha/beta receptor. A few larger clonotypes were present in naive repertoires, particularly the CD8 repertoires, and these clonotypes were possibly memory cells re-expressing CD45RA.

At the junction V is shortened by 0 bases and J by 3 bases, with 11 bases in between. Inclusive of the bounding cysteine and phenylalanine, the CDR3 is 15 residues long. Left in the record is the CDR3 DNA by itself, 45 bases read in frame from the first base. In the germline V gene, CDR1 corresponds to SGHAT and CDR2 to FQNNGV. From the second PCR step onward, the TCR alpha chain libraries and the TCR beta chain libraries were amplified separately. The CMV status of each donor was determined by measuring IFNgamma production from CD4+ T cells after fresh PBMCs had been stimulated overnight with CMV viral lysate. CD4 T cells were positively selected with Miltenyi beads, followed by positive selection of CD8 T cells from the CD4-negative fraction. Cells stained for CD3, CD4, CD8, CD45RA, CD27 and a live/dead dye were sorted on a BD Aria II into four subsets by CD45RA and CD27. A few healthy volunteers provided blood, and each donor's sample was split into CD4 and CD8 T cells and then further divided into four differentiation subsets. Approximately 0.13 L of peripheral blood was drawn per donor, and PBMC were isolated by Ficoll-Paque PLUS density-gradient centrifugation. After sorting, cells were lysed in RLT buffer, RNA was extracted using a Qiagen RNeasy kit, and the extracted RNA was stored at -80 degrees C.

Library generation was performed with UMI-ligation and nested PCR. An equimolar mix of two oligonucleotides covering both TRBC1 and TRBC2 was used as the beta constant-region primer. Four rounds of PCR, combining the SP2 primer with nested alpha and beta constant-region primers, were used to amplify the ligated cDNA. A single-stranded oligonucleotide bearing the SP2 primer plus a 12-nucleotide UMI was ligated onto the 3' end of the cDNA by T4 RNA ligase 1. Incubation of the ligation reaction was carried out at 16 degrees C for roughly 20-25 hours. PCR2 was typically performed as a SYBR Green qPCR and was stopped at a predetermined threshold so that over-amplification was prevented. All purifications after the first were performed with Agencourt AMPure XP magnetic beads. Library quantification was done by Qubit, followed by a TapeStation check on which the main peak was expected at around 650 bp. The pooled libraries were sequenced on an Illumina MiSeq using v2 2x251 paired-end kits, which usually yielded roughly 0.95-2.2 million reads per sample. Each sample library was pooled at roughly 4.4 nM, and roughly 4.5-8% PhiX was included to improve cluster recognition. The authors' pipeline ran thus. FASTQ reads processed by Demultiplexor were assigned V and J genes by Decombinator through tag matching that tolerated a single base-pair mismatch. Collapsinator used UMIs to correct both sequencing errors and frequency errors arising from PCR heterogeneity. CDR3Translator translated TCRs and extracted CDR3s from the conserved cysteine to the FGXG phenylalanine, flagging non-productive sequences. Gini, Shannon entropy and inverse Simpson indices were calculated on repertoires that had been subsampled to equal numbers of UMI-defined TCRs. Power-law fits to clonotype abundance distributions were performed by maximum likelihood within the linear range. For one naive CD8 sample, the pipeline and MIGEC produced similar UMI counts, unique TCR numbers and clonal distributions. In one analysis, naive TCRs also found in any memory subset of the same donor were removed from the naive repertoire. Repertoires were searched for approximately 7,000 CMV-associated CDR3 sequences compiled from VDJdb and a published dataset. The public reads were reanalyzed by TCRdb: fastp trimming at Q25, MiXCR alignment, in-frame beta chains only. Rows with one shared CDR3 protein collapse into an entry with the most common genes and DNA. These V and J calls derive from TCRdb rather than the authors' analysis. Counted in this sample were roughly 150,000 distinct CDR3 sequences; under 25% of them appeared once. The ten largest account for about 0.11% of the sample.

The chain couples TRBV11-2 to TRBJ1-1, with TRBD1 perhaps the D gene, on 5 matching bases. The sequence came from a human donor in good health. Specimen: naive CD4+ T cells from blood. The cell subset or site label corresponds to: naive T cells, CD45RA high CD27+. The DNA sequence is TGTGCCAGCAGCTTAGAACGGGGCGGGTACACTGAAGCTTTCTTT. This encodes CASSLERGGYTEAFF.